The T cell receptor beta chain described here comes from a study of shared clonotypes between healthy human individuals. The data were produced by immunoSEQ multiplex PCR, yet TCRdb's version contains in-frame clones alone and is incomplete. The sample carries more than 2 million clones, around 95% recorded once. Selected positively for CCR7 and CD45RO-negative, naive CD8 cells excluded terminally differentiated effector memory CD45RA+ cells. Material for sequencing was naive CD8+ T cells from PBMCs. This TCR came from a man aged 18 to 35 in good health. Some clones in this sample may be carry-over from other donors' samples.

CDR3 loop: CASSPALLGTLHSSYNEQFF. In nucleotides, the CDR3 is TGTGCCAGCAGCCCAGCGTTATTAGGGACCTTACACAGCTCCTACAATGAGCAGTTCTTC. The chain employs TRBV7-8 and TRBJ2-1; D assignment may be TRBD1 or TRBD2 (5 bases each). Germline V gene sequence: CDR1 SGHVS, CDR2 FQNEAQ. The CDR3 covers 20 residues. Trimming shortened V by 5 bases and J by 0 bases, and 26 bases separated the two germline ends.